Here is one T cell receptor beta chain with its context. Its specificity is not known. The CDR3 is made up of 12 amino acids. V dropped 4 bases and J dropped 7 bases, with 11 bases sitting between them. Per germline, CDR1 MNHEY and CDR2 SMNVEV (reference sequence). These data belong to a study of cytomegalovirus exposure and HLA in healthy donors. Study-wide results and caveats: Reports state that TCR beta sequences accurately predicted most subjects' HLA-A and HLA-B alleles. A few chains tied to CMV proved CMV antigen-specific in vitro.

PCR was performed using 60 Vbeta and 13 Jbeta primers. Produced via immunoSEQ multiplex PCR; TCRdb's table is partial and in-frame only. Found here are 65,000 to 85,000 clones, 80% to 90% of them singletons; the top ten hold 2%. The receptor was derived from a young woman in good health and CMV-seronegative. Sequenced material: PBMCs. This chain joins TRBV27 and TRBJ2-7; unclear D gene. The CDR3 here is CASSSLNREQYF. The CDR3 nucleotides are TGTGCCAGCAGTTCCCTGAATAGAGAGCAGTACTTC.